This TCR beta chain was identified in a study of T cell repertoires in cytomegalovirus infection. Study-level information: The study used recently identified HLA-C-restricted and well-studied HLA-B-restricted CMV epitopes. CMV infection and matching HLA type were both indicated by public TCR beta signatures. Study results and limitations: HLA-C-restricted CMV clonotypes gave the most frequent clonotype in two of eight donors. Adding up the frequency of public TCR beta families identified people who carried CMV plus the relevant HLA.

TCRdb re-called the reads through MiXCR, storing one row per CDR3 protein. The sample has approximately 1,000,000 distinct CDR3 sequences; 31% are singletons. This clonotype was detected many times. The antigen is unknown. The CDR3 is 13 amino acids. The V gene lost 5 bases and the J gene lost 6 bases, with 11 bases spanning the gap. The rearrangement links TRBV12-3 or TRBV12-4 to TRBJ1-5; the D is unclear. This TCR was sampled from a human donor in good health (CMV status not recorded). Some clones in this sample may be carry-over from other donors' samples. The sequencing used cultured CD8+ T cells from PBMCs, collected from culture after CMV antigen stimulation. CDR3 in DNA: TGTGCCAGCAGTCTATCCCTTAGTCAGCCCCAGCATTTT. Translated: CASSLSLSQPQHF.